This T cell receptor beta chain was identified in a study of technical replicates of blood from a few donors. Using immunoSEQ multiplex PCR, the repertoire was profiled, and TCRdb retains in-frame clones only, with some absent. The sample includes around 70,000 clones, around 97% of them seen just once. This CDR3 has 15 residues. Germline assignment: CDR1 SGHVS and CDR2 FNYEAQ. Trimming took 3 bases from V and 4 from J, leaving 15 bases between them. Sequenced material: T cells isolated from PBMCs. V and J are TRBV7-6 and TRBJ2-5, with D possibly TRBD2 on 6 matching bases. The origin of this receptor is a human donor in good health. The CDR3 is CASSLSGDWAETQYF. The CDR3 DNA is TGTGCCAGCAGCTTGTCGGGGGATTGGGCAGAGACCCAGTACTTC.